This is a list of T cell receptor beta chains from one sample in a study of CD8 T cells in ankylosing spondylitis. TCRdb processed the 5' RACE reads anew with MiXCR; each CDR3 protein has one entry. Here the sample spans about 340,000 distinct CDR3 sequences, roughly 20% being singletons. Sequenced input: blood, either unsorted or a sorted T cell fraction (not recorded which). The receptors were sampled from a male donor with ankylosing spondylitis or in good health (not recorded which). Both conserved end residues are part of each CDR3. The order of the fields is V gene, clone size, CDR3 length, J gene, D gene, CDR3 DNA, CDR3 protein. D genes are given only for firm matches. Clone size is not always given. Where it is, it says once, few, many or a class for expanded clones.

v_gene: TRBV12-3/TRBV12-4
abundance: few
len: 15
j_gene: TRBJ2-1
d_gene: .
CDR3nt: TGTGCCAGCAGTTTCCACGGGGGCCTCTACAATGAGCAGTTCTTC
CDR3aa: CASSFHGGLYNEQFF

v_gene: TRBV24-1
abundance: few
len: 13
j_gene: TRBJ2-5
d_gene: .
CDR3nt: TGTGCCACCAGTATAGGCAGCAAAGAGACCCAGTACTTC
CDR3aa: CATSIGSKETQYF

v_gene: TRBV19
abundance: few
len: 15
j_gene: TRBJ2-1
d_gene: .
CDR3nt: TGTGCCAGTAGTATAGATGAGACGAATTACAATGAGCAGTTCTTC
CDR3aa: CASSIDETNYNEQFF

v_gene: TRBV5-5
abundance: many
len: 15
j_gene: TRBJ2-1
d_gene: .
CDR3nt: TGTGCCAGCAGCTTGTTTAAGAGCTCCTACAATGAGCAGTTCTTC
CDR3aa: CASSLFKSSYNEQFF

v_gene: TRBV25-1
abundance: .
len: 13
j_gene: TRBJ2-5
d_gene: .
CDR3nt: TGTGCCAGCACTCCGTGGGGGCAAGAGACCCAGTACTTC
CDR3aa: CASTPWGQETQYF

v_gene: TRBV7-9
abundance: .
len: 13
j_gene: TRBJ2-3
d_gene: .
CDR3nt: TGTGCCAGCAGCTCCTTTGGCACAGATACGCAGTATTTT
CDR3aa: CASSSFGTDTQYF

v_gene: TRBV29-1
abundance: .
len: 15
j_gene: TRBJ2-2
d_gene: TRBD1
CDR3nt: TGCAGCGGGACAGGGTCCCCTTCGAACACCGGGGAGCTGTTTTTT
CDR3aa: CSGTGSPSNTGELFF

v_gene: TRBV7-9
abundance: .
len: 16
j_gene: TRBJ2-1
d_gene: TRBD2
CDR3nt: TGTGCCAGCAGCTTACCCAAGCGGGGGGGCGACAATGAGCAGTTCTTC
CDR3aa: CASSLPKRGGDNEQFF

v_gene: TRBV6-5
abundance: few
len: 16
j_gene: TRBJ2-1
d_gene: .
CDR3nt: TGTGCCAGCAGTTACTCGGGTAAAAGCTCCTACAATGAGCAGTTCTTC
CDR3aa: CASSYSGKSSYNEQFF

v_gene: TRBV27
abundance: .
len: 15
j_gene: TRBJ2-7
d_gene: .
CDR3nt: TGTGCCAGCAGTTTGGAACAGGGCCTCTCCTACGAGCAGTACTTC
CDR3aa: CASSLEQGLSYEQYF

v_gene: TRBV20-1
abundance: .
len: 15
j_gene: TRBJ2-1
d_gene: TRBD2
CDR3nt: TGCAGTGCTAGAGATCGAGTACTAGCGTCCCATGAGCAGTTCTTC
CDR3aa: CSARDRVLASHEQFF

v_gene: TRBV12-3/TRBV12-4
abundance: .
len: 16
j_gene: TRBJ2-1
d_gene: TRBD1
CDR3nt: TGTGCCAGCAGCATCCCGGGACAGTCTTTCTCGGATGAGCAGTTCTTC
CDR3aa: CASSIPGQSFSDEQFF

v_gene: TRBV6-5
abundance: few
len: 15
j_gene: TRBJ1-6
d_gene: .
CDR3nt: TGTGCCAGCAGTTACTCGATTGATTGGGATTCACCCCTCCACTTT
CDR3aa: CASSYSIDWDSPLHF

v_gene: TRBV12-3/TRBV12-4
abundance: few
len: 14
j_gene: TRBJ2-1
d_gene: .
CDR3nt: TGTGCCAGCACCAACCCCGATTACTACAATGAGCAGTTCTTC
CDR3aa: CASTNPDYYNEQFF

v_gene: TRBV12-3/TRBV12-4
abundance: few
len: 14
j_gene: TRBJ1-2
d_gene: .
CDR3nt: TGTGCCAGCAGTTTAGCCATGGGCGCCTATGGCTACACCTTC
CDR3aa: CASSLAMGAYGYTF

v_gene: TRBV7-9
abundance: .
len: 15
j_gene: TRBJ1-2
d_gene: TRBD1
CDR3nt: TGTGCCAGCAGCAGCCCCCGGGACAGGGGGGGTGGCTACACCTTC
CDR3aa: CASSSPRDRGGGYTF

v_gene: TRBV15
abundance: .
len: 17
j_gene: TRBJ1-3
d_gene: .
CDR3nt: TGTGCCACCAGCAGAGATACGGGAGAAGACTCTGGAAACACCATATATTTT
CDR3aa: CATSRDTGEDSGNTIYF

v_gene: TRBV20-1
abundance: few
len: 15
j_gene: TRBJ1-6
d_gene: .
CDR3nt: TGCAGTGCTAGACAGGATTTCTCCTATAATTCACCCCTCCACTTT
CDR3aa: CSARQDFSYNSPLHF

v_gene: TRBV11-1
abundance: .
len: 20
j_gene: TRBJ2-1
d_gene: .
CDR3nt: TGTGCCAGCAGCAACCCGGCAATTTTATTCGGGGGGCGGGACTACAATGAGCAGTTCTTC
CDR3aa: CASSNPAILFGGRDYNEQFF

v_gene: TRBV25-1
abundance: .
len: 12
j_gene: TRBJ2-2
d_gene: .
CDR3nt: TGTGCCAGCAGTGAATTAGGCCCGGAGCTGTTTTTT
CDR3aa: CASSELGPELFF

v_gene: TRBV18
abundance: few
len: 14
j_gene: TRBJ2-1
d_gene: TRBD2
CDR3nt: TGTGCCAGCTCACCGACTAGCGGGGGTCTTGAGCAGTTCTTC
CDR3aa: CASSPTSGGLEQFF

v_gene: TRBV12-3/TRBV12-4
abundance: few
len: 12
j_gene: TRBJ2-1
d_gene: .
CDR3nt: TGTGCCAGCAGTTTTGACATGTTTGAGCAGTTCTTC
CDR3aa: CASSFDMFEQFF

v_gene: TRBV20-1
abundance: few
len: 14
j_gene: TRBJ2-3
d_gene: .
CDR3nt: TGCAGTGCTAGAGAAGGGATCTCCACGGATACGCAGTATTTT
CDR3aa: CSAREGISTDTQYF

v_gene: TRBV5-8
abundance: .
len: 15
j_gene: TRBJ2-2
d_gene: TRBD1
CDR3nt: TGTGCCAGCCGAGGACAGGGACCTTGGACCGGGGAGCTGTTTTTT
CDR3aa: CASRGQGPWTGELFF

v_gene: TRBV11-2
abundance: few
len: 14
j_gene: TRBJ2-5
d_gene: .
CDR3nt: TGTGCCAGCAGCCTACAGGACGGAAAAGAGACCCAGTACTTC
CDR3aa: CASSLQDGKETQYF

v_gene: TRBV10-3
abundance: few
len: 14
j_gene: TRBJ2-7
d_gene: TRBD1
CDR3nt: TGTGCCATCAGACAGGACAGGTTCCTCTACGAGCAGTACTTC
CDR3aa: CAIRQDRFLYEQYF

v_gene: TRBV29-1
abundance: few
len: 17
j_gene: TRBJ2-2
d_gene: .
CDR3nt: TGCAGCGTTGAAGGTCCAGACGGACATGGAATCACCGGGGAGCTGTTTTTT
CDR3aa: CSVEGPDGHGITGELFF

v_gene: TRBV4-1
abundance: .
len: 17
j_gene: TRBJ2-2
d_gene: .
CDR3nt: TGCGCCAGCAGCCAAGGGCTCGGGACGGCGAACACCGGGGAGCTGTTTTTT
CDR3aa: CASSQGLGTANTGELFF

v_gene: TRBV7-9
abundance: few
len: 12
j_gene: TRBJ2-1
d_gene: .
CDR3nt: TGTGCCACCCTGGCGGGCAGCAATGAGCAGTTCTTC
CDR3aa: CATLAGSNEQFF

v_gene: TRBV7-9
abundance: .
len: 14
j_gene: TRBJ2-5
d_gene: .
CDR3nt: TGTGCCAGCAGCCCCTACGGCGGTCAAGAGACCCAGTACTTC
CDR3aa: CASSPYGGQETQYF

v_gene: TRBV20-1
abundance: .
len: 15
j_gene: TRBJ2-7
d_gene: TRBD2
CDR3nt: TGCAGTGCTAGACCATCTAGCGGGGCCCACTACGAGCAGTACTTC
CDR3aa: CSARPSSGAHYEQYF

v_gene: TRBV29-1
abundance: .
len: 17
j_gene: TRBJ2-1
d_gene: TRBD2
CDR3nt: TGCAGCGTTGCATCTAGCGGGCCCCGACAGACCTACAATGAGCAGTTCTTC
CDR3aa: CSVASSGPRQTYNEQFF

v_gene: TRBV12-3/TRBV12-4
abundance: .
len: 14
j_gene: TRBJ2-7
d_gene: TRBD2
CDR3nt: TGTGCCAGCAGTCCACTAGCGTCCCACTACGAGCAGTACTTC
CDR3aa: CASSPLASHYEQYF

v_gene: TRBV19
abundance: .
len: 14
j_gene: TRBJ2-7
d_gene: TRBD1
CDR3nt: TGTGCCAGTAGTACTTGGACAGGTTGGGGGGAGCAGTACTTC
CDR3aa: CASSTWTGWGEQYF

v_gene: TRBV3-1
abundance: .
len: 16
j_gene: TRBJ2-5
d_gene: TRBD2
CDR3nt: TGTGCCAGCAGCCAACCGACTAGCGGGGGGCCCGGGACCCAGTACTTC
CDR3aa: CASSQPTSGGPGTQYF

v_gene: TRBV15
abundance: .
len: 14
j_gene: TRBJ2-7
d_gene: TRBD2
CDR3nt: TGTGCCACCAGCAGAGATGATCGGGGGGACGAGCAGTACTTC
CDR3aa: CATSRDDRGDEQYF

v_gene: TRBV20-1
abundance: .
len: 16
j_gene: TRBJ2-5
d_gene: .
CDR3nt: TGCAGTCCGCACCCGGACCGGGCGCTTTATGAAGAGACCCAGTACTTC
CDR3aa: CSPHPDRALYEETQYF

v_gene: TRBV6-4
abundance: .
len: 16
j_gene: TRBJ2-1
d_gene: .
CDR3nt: TGTGCCAGCAGTGACTCGGGGGGGGGCCAGGAAAATGAGCAGTTCTTC
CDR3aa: CASSDSGGGQENEQFF

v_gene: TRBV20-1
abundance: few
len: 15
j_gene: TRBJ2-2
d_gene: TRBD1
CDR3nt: TGCAGTGCTAGTTTAGGACAGGCGAACACCGGGGAGCTGTTTTTT
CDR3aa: CSASLGQANTGELFF

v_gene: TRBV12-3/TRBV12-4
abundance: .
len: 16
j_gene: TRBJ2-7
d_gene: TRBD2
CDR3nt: TGTGCCAGCAGTTTAGACCTAGCGGGGGGGCCCCACGAGCAGTACTTC
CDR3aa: CASSLDLAGGPHEQYF

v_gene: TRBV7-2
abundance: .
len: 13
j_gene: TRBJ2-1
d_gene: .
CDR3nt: TGTGCCAGCAGCCAGGGAAGAGCCAATGAGCAGTTCTTC
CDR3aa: CASSQGRANEQFF

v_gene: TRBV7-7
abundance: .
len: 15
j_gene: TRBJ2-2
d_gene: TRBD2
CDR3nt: TGTGCTAGCAGCCGGGGGAGGGGAATGGCCGGGGAGCTGTTTTTT
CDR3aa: CASSRGRGMAGELFF

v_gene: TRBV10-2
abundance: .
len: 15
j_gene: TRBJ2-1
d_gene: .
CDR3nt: TGCGCCAGCAGTGAGCCGAAAGGGATTAGCGATGAGCAGTTCTTC
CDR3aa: CASSEPKGISDEQFF

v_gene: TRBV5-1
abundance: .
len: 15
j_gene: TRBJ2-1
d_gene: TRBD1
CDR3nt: TGCGCCAGCAGCTTTACAGGGGGCCTTATCAATGAGCAGTTCTTC
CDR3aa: CASSFTGGLINEQFF

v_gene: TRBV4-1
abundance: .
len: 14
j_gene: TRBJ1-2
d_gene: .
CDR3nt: TGCGCCAGCAGCCAAGGGGACGTAGACTATGGCTACACCTTC
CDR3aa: CASSQGDVDYGYTF

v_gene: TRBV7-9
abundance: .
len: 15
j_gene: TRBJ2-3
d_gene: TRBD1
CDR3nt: TGTGCCAGCAGCACATGGGACAGGTACACAGATACGCAGTATTTT
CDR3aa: CASSTWDRYTDTQYF

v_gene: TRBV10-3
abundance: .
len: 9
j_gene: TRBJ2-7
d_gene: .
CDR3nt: TGTTCCCCTGTGGAGGGGCAGTACTTC
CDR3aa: CSPVEGQYF

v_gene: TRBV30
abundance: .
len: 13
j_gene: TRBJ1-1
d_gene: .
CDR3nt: TGTGCCTGGAGTGTAGTCAGAAACACTGAAGCTTTCTTT
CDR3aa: CAWSVVRNTEAFF

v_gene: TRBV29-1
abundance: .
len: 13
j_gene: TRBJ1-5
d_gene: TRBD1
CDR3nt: TGCAGCGTGAGACAGGGTTGGGGTCAGCCCCAGCATTTT
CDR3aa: CSVRQGWGQPQHF

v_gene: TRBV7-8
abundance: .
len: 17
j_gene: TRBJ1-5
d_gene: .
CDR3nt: TGTGCCAGCAGCTTAGCTGGTGGGGGAGGGAGCAATCAGCCCCAGCATTTT
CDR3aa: CASSLAGGGGSNQPQHF

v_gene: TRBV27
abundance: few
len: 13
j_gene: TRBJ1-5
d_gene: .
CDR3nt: TGTGCCAGCAGCCCCAGGGCGAATCAGCCCCAGCATTTT
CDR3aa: CASSPRANQPQHF

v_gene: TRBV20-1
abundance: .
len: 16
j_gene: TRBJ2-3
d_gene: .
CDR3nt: TGCAGTGCTAGAGTCGAAGCCGGGGGACTCACAGATACGCAGTATTTT
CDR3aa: CSARVEAGGLTDTQYF

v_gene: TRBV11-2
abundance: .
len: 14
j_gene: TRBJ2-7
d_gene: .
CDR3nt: TGTGCCAGCAGCTTAGCCCAGACCAGGTACGAGCAGTACTTC
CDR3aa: CASSLAQTRYEQYF

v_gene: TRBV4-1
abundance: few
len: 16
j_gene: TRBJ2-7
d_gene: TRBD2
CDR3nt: TGCGCCAGCAGCCCTCCTGGAGCGGGGGATACCTACGAGCAGTACTTC
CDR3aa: CASSPPGAGDTYEQYF

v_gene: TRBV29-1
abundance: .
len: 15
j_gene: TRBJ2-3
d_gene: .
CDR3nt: TGCAGCGTCCTGGGAGGGGGGGGGCTTACAGATACGCAGTATTTT
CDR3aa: CSVLGGGGLTDTQYF

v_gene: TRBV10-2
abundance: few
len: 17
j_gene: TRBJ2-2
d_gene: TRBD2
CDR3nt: TGCGCCAGCAGGGGGACTAGCGGGGGACAGAACACCGGGGAGCTGTTTTTT
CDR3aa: CASRGTSGGQNTGELFF

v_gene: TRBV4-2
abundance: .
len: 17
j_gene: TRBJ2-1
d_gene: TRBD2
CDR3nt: TGTGCCAGCAGCCAAGAGGGGGCTAGCGGGGGATACAATGAGCAGTTCTTC
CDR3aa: CASSQEGASGGYNEQFF

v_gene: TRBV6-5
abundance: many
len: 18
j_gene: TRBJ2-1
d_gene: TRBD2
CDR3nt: TGTGCCAGCAGTTACCCCCTGCCCATAGCGGGGGGGAGAGGTGAGCAGTTCTTC
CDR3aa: CASSYPLPIAGGRGEQFF

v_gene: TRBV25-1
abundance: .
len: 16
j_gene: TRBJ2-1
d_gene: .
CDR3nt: TGTGCCAGCAGTGAATGGGGCTCCGCAAATGTCAATGAGCAGTTCTTC
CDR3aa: CASSEWGSANVNEQFF

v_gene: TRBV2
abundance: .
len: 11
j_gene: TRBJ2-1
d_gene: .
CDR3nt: TGTGCCAGCAGCGGCCCGGGTCCGGCGTTCTTC
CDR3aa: CASSGPGPAFF